Shown below are 7 T cell receptor beta chains from a single sample sequenced in a study of human T cells and chemical hapten exposure. Via MiXCR, TCRdb re-called the RACE reads, giving one row per CDR3 protein. The sample has some 350,000 distinct CDR3 sequences; roughly 6.9% are singletons. The time point was: patch test 1, 2 weeks after DPC sensitization. Treatment indicated: therapeutic diphenylcyclopropenone sensitization with weekly scalp DPC. Specimen: whole blood, collected in connection with sensitization to the hapten diphenylcyclopropenone (DPC). The receptors derive from a woman between 18 and 29 years old with alopecia areata. Some clones in this sample may be carry-over from other donors' samples.

The chain employs TRBV9 and TRBJ2-2; D may be TRBD2 (6 bases). V lost 4 bases, J lost 6 bases, and 16 bases lay in between. Germline V lookup: CDR1 SGDLS, CDR2 YYNGEE. The CDR3 has 15 residues. The CDR3 reads CASSPLTGVPGELFF. The CDR3 DNA is TGTGCCAGCAGCCCCCTGACGGGAGTCCCCGGGGAGCTGTTTTTT.

This clonotype occurred many times. In nucleotides, the CDR3 is TGTGCCAGCAGTTCCGCAGCACTGAACACTGAAGCTTTCTTT. This translates into CASSSAALNTEAFF. The chain has TRBV28 and TRBJ1-1; D remains ambiguous. The V and J ends lost 4 bases and 0 bases respectively, with 9 bases between them. Germline CDR1 and CDR2: MDHEN and SYDVKM. This CDR3 contains 14 residues.

This clonotype appeared a few times. The rearrangement links TRBV20-1 to TRBJ2-1; TRBD2 agrees at 9 bases. The CDR3 has 14 residues. Germline CDR1 reads DFQATT; CDR2 reads SNEGSKA (reference sequence). V lost 1 base and J lost 8; bases outside the gene matches: 6. The CDR3 sequence is CSARGSGGIDEQFF. The CDR3 nucleotides read TGCAGTGCTAGAGGTAGCGGGGGTATCGATGAGCAGTTCTTC.

This clonotype appeared many times. This sequence joins TRBV5-4 and TRBJ2-3; D might be TRBD1 (5 bases). With 0 bases removed from V and 0 bases from J, the gap between germline ends came to 11 bases. The CDR3 is 16 residues long. Germline CDR1 reads SGHNT; CDR2 reads YYREEE (reference sequence). The CDR3 here is CASSLARQLSTDTQYF. The CDR3 DNA reads TGTGCCAGCAGCTTGGCCCGACAGCTTAGCACAGATACGCAGTATTTT.

This clonotype was detected ten times or more. V gene TRBV4-1 combines with J gene TRBJ2-1, with TRBD2 matching 14 bases. There are 18 residues in the CDR3. The V segment lost 4 bases and the J segment 15 bases; nucleotides outside the gene matches: 20. Germline V gives CDR1 MGHRA, CDR2 YSYEKL. The CDR3 DNA reads TGCGCCAGCAGCCGCTGGCTTGAGGGACTAGCGGGGGCCCCACCGCGGTTCTTC. Its protein product is CASSRWLEGLAGAPPRFF.

This clonotype has at least ten counts. The chain couples TRBV4-3 to TRBJ2-2, with 13 bases that match TRBD2. CDR3 length: 18 amino acids. The germline V gene has CDR1 LGHNA and CDR2 YSLEER. V lost 3 bases, J lost 4 bases, and 8 bases stayed unmatched. CDR3 loop: CASSQGYRLAGGTGELFF. The DNA of the CDR3 is TGCGCCAGCAGCCAGGGCTACCGACTAGCGGGGGGCACCGGGGAGCTGTTTTTT.

V gene TRBV6-5 combines with J gene TRBJ2-2; tentative D call: TRBD2 (6 bases). CDR3 length: 16 residues. V lost 0 bases and J lost 2, with 10 bases in between. Germline CDR1 MNHEY, CDR2 SVGAGI. The CDR3 DNA sequence: TGTGCCAGCAGTTACTCGAGACTAGTCAACACCGGGGAGCTGTTTTTT. Its protein is CASSYSRLVNTGELFF.